Shown below are 2 T cell receptor beta chains from a single sample sequenced in a study of cytomegalovirus exposure and HLA in healthy donors. 13 Jbeta primers and 60 Vbeta primers were used for the PCR. Assay used: immunoSEQ multiplex PCR; TCRdb lists only in-frame clones, some missing. The sample lists 150,000 or so clones, around three quarters occurring once. Sequencing was performed on PBMCs. The receptors shown here come from a woman in her 40s in good health and CMV-seronegative.

This rearrangement joins TRBV5-1 to TRBJ2-5, with TRBD2 matching 15 bases. The CDR3 is 17 amino acids. V lost 1 base, J lost 2 bases, and 3 bases stayed unmatched. Germline CDR1 reads SGHRS; CDR2 reads YFSETQ. Here the CDR3 DNA reads TGCGCCAGCAGCTTGCTAGGGACTAGCGGGGGGCAAGAGACCCAGTACTTC. It codes for CASSLLGTSGGQETQYF.

This clone was recorded a few times. The gene calls are TRBV7-8 and TRBJ1-1, with TRBD1 matching 8 bases. This CDR3 is 16 amino acids long. Per germline, CDR1 SGHVS and CDR2 FQNEAQ. The J segment lost 5 bases and the V segment lost 3 bases, leaving 11 bases of the junction unmatched. The CDR3 DNA is TGTGCCAGCAGCTTCGCAGGGGGCGGATGGGGTACTGAAGCTTTCTTT. Residues: CASSFAGGGWGTEAFF.